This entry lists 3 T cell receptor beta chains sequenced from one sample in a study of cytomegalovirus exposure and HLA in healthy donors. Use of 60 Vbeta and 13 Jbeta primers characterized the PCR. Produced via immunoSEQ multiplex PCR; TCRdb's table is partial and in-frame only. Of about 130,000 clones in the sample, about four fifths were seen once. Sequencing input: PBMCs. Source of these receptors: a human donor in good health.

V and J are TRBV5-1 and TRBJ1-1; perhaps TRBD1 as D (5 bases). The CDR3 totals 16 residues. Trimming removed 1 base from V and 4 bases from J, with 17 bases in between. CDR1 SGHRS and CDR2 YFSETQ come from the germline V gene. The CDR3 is CASSLTIGRVGTEAFF. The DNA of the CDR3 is TGCGCCAGCAGCTTGACTATCGGCAGGGTCGGCACTGAAGCTTTCTTT. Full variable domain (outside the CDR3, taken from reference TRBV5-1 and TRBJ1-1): KAGVTQTPRYLIKTRGQQVTLSCSPISGHRSVSWYQQTPGQGLQFLFEYFSETQRNKGNFPGRFSGRQFSNSRSEMNVSTLELGDSALYLCASSLTIGRVGTEAFFGQGTRLTVV.

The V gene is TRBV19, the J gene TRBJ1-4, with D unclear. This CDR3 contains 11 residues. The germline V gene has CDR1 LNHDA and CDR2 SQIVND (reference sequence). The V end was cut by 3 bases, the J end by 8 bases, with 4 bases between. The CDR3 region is CASSMREKLFF. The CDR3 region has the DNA TGTGCCAGTAGTATGAGGGAAAAACTGTTTTTT.

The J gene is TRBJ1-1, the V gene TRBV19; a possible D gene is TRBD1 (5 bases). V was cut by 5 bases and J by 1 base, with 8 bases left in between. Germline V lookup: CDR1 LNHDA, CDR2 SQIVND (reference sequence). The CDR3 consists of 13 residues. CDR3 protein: CASSLTGNTEAFF. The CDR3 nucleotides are TGTGCCAGTAGTCTCACAGGGAACACTGAAGCTTTCTTT.